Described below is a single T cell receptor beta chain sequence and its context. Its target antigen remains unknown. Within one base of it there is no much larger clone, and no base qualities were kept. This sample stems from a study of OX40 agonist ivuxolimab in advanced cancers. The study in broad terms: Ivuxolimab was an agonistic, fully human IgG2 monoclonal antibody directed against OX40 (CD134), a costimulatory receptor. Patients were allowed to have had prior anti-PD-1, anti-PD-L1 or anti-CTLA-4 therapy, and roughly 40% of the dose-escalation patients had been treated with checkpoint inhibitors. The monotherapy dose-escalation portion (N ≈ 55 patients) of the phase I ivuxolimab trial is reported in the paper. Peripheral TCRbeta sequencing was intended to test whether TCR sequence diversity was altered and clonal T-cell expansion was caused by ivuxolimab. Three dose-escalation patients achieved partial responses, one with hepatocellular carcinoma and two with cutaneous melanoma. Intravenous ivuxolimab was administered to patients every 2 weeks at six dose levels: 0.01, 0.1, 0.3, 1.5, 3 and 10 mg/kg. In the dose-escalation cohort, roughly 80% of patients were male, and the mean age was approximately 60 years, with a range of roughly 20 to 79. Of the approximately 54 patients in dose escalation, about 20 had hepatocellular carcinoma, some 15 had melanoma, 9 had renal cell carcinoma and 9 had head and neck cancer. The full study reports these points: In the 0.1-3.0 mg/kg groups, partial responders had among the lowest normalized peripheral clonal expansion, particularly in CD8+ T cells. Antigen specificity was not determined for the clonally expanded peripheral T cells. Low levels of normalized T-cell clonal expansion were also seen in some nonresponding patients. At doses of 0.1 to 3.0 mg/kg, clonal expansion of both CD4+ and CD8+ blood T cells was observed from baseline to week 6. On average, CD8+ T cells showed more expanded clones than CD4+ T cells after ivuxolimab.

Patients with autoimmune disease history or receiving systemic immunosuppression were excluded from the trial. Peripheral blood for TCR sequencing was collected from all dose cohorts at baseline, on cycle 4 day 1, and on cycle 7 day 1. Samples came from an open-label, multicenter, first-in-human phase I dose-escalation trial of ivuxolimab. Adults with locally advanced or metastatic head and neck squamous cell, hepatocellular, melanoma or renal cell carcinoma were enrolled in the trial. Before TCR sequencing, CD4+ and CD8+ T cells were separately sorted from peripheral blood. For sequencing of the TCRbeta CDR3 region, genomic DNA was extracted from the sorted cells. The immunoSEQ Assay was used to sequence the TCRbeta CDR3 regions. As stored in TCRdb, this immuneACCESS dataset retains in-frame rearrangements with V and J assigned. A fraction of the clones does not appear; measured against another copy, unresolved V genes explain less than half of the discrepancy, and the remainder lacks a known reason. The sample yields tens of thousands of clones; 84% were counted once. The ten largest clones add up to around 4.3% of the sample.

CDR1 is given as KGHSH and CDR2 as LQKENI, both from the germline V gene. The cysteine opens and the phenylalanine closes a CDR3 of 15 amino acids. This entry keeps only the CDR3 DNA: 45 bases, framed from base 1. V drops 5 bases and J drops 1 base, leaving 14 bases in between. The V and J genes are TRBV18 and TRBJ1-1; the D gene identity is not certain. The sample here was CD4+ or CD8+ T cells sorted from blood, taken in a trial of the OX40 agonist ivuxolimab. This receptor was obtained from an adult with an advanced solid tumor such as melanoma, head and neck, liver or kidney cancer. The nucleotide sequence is TGTGCCAGCTCAGAGGCCCTACGCCAGAACACTGAAGCTTTCTTT. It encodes CASSEALRQNTEAFF.